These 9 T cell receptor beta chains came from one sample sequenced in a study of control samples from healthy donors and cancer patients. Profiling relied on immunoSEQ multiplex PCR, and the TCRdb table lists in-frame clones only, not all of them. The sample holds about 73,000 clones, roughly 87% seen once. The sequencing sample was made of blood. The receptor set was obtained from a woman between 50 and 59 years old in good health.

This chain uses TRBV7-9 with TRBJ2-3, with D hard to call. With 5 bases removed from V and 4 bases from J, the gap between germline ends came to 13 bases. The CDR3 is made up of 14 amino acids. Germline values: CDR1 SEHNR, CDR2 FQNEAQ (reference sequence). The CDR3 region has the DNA TGTGCCAGCAGCCGTGTGGGCGGTTCAGATACGCAGTATTTT. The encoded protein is CASSRVGGSDTQYF.

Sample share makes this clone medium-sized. CDR3 bases: TGTGCCAGCAGCTTAGGAGGCGGGAGCGCCTACGAGCAGTACTTC. It yields the protein CASSLGGGSAYEQYF. The chain recombines TRBV11-2 with TRBJ2-7, with TRBD2 matching 7 bases. Per germline, CDR1 SGHAT and CDR2 FQNNGV. The V gene end was trimmed by 1 base and the J gene end by 2 bases; junction bases not matched to a gene: 5. The CDR3 covers 15 residues.

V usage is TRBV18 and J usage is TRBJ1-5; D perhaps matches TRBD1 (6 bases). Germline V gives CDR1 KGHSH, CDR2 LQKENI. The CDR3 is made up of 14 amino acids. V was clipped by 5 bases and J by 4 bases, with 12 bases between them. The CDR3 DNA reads TGTGCCAGCTCATCCGACAGGACGAATCAGCCCCAGCATTTT. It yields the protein CASSSDRTNQPQHF. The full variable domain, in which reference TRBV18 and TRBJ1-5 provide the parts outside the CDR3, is NAGVMQNPRHLVRRRGQEARLRCSPMKGHSHVYWYRQLPEEGLKFMVYLQKENIIDESGMPKERFSAEFPKEGPSILRIQQVVRGDSAAYFCASSSDRTNQPQHFGDGTRLSIL.

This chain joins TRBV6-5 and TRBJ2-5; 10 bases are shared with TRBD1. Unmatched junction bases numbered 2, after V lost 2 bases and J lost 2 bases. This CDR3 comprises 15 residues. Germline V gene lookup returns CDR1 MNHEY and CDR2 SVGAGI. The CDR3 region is CASSYDRGRQETQYF. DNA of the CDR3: TGTGCCAGCAGTTACGACAGGGGGCGGCAAGAGACCCAGTACTTC.

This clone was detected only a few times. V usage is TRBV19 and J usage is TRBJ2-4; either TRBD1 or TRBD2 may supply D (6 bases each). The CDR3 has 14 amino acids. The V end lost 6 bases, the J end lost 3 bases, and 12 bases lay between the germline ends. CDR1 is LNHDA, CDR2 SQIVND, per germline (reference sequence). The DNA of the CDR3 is TGTGCCAGTAGGGTACAGGGAGGCAAAAACATTCAGTACTTC. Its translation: CASRVQGGKNIQYF.

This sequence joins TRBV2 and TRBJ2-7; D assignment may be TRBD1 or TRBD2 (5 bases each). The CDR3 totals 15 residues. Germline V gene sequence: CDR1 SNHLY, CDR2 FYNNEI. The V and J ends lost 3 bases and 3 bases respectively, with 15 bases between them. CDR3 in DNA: TGTGCCAGCAGTGAGGGGGTCAGAACCCACTACGAGCAGTACTTC. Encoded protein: CASSEGVRTHYEQYF.

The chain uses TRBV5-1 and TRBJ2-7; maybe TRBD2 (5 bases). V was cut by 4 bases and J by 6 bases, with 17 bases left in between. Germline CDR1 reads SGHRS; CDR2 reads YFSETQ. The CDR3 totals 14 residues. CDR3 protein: CASSTPGIVGEQYF. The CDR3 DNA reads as TGCGCCAGCAGCACCCCCGGGATTGTCGGCGAGCAGTACTTC.

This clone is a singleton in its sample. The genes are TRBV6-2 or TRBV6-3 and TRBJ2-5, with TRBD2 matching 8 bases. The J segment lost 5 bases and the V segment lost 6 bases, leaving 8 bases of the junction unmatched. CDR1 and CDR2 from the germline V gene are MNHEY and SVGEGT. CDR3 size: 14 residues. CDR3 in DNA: TGTGCCAGCAGCCAACGGGGGGGCCGGGAGACCCAGTACTTC. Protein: CASSQRGGRETQYF.

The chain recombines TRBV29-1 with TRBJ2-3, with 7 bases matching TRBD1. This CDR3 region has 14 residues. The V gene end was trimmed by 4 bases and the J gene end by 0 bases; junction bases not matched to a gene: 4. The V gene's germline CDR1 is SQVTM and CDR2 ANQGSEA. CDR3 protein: CSVVGRGSTDTQYF. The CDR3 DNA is TGCAGCGTTGTTGGCAGGGGGAGCACAGATACGCAGTATTTT.